One sample yielded the 15 T cell receptor beta chains listed below, sequenced in a study of patients and donors after allogeneic stem cell transplantation. TCRdb recomputed calls from the RT-PCR reads with MiXCR, one row per CDR3 protein. The table has fewer than 200,000 distinct CDR3 sequences, 30% seen once. The sequenced sample consisted of blood, either unsorted or a sorted T cell fraction (not recorded which). The receptors were sampled from a human donor who was either an allogeneic HSCT recipient or a stem cell or donor lymphocyte infusion donor (not recorded which). It is not recorded whose cells these are; they may come from a transplant donor.

This clonotype has a handful of counts. This chain connects TRBV6-6 to TRBJ1-4; D unclear. With 5 bases removed from V and 7 bases from J, the gap between germline ends came to 20 bases. The CDR3 loop spans 16 amino acids. Germline assignment: CDR1 MNHNY and CDR2 SVGAGI (reference sequence). The CDR3 bases are TGTGCCAGCAGTAACGCGGACCCCCTTTTGGGTGAAAAACTGTTTTTT. Translating it yields CASSNADPLLGEKLFF.

This clonotype was detected only once. The gene calls are TRBV10-3 and TRBJ2-5; D unclear. In germline, CDR1 is ENHRY, CDR2 SYGVKD. V shed 0 bases and J shed 1 base, with 6 bases lying between them. This CDR3 has 14 amino acids. CDR3 DNA: TGTGCCATCAGTGAGTCTAACAGCCAAGAGACCCAGTACTTC. This gives the protein CAISESNSQETQYF.

The chain has TRBV6-1 and TRBJ2-1; D unresolved. This CDR3 comprises 12 residues. V lost 6 bases to trimming and J lost 8 bases, with 11 bases between them. Germline V gene sequence: CDR1 MNHNS, CDR2 SASEGT. CDR3 residues: CASSPPRDEQFF. The CDR3 region has the DNA TGTGCCAGCAGCCCCCCTAGGGATGAGCAGTTCTTC.

The chain joins TRBV12-3 or TRBV12-4 to TRBJ1-1; D is undetermined. The CDR3 runs to 11 residues. V shed 2 bases and J shed 14 bases, with 12 bases lying between them. The CDR3 reads CASSLTARPFF. In DNA form, the CDR3 reads TGTGCCAGCAGTTTAACGGCTCGGCCCTTCTTT.

This clonotype has a handful of counts. The CDR3 DNA is TGCAGCGCCCCTGAAGCTTTCTTT. Translation gives CSAPEAFF. V is TRBV29-1 and J is TRBJ1-1; no reliable D call. Germline-derived CDR1 and CDR2 are SQVTM and ANQGSEA. Deletions cut 7 bases from V and 6 bases from J, with 3 bases between. CDR3 length equals 8 residues.

The chain combines TRBV6-2 or TRBV6-3 with TRBJ1-2; no clear D. The CDR3 spans 13 residues. The V gene lost 0 bases and the J gene lost 7 bases, with 9 bases spanning the gap. The germline gives CDR1 MNHEY, CDR2 SVGEGT. CDR3 coding DNA: TGTGCCAGCAGTTACTCGGAACGGGGTGGCTACACCTTC. This encodes CASSYSERGGYTF.

This chain connects TRBV7-2 to TRBJ2-3; TRBD2 agrees at 7 bases. The germline gives CDR1 SGHTA, CDR2 FQGNSA. V lost 3 bases, J lost 2 bases, and 5 bases stayed unmatched. CDR3 size: 15 residues. The CDR3 region is CASSLLAAPTDTQYF. As DNA, the CDR3 is TGTGCCAGCAGCTTGCTAGCGGCACCCACAGATACGCAGTATTTT. Supplemented by reference TRBV7-2 and TRBJ2-3, the full variable domain reads GAGVSQSPSNKVTEKGKDVELRCDPISGHTALYWYRQSLGQGLEFLIYFQGNSAPDKSGLPSDRFSAERTGGSVSTLTIQRTQQEDSAVYLCASSLLAAPTDTQYFGPGTRLTVL.

The sample holds many counts of this clonotype. This chain joins TRBV9 and TRBJ1-1; no reliable D call. Germline-derived CDR1 and CDR2 are SGDLS and YYNGEE. The germline V and J ends were trimmed by 0 bases and 3 bases, with 9 bases remaining between them. The CDR3 extends over 14 amino acids. The CDR3 sequence: CASSVEAFDTEAFF. The CDR3 DNA follows: TGTGCCAGCAGCGTAGAGGCTTTTGACACTGAAGCTTTCTTT.

CDR3 in amino acids: CASSLRVSVKAFF. CDR3 bases: TGTGCCAGCAGTTTAAGAGTTTCGGTAAAAGCTTTCTTT. The chain joins TRBV12-3 or TRBV12-4 to TRBJ1-1; D gene uncertain. The CDR3 consists of 13 residues. Trimming took 2 bases from V and 9 from J, leaving 13 bases between them.

The chain carries TRBV5-1 and TRBJ2-1; D perhaps matches TRBD2 (5 bases). CDR3 length: 14 amino acids. CDR1 is SGHRS and CDR2 is YFSETQ in the germline V gene. V was trimmed by 0 bases and J by 6 bases, leaving 10 bases between them. This CDR3 is CASSLEASSNEQFF. The CDR3 DNA sequence: TGCGCCAGCAGCTTGGAGGCTAGCAGCAATGAGCAGTTCTTC.

On this clonotype itself: A much larger clone lies a single base off, so this may be a read error. The chain carries TRBV5-1 and TRBJ1-1; D gene ambiguous. The CDR3 sequence is 15 residues long. The V and J ends lost 0 bases and 8 bases respectively, with 17 bases between them. The germline V gene encodes CDR1 SGHRS and CDR2 YFSETQ. The CDR3 sequence is CASSLAADGSAEAFF. The CDR3 DNA follows: TGCGCCAGCAGCTTGGCCGCGGACGGTTCTGCAGAAGCTTTCTTT. The full variable domain, its missing parts supplied by reference TRBV5-1 and TRBJ1-1, is KAGVTQTPRYLIKTRGQQVTLSCSPISGHRSVSWYQQTPGQGLQFLFEYFSETQRNKGNFPGRFSGRQFSNSRSEMNVSTLELGDSALYLCASSLAADGSAEAFFGQGTRLTVV.

This clonotype was observed a few times. V gene TRBV10-1 combines with J gene TRBJ2-3, with 9 bases that match TRBD2. Germline loops: CDR1 WNHNN, CDR2 SYGVQD (reference sequence). The CDR3 loop spans 11 amino acids. V gave up 10 bases and J gave up 6 bases; unmatched junction bases: 2. CDR3 nucleotides: TGCGCCACAGGGACTAGCGATACGCAGTATTTT. Translated, it gives CATGTSDTQYF.

This clonotype showed up just a few times. This rearrangement joins TRBV10-3 to TRBJ2-3, with a possible D match to TRBD2 (5 bases). CDR3 length: 13 amino acids. V lost 8 bases and J lost 1, with 10 bases in between. Germline V gene lookup returns CDR1 ENHRY and CDR2 SYGVKD. The CDR3 DNA reads as TGTGCCATCGAGGGCTTCGGCACAGATACGCAGTATTTT. It codes for CAIEGFGTDTQYF.

This clonotype was seen only a few times. In DNA form, the CDR3 reads TGTGCCAGCAGCCGGGACCTCGGAGGCAATTCACCCCTCCACTTT. This codes for CASSRDLGGNSPLHF. The J gene is TRBJ1-6, the V gene TRBV7-9; D might be TRBD1 (5 bases). The CDR3 is 15 amino acids. CDR1 is SEHNR and CDR2 is FQNEAQ in the germline V gene (reference sequence). Deletions cut 5 bases from V and 7 bases from J, with 15 bases between.

The chain recombines TRBV10-3 with TRBJ1-2; 7 nucleotides match TRBD1. V lost 0 bases, J lost 4 bases, and 5 bases stayed unmatched. The CDR3 has 15 amino acids. Germline V lookup: CDR1 ENHRY, CDR2 SYGVKD. The CDR3 is CAISESTGTVYGYTF. The CDR3 DNA reads as TGTGCCATCAGTGAGTCGACCGGGACAGTCTATGGCTACACCTTC.